This T cell receptor (beta chain) was sequenced in a study of blood T cell repertoires in COVID-19 (TCRdb year 2020). Broadly, across the study: The collaborator samples originated in the United States, Italy and Spain and spanned the acute and convalescent phases of COVID-19. The material from the prospective study consisted of cDNA or gDNA derived from T cells, B-cell-depleted T cells, or PBMCs. The dataset comprised deeply sampled blood TCRbeta repertoires from subjects exposed to, actively infected with, or recovered from COVID-19. The repertoires were made available in a free public database intended to serve as a resource for research on the immune response to SARS-CoV-2. Samples were obtained from the ongoing ImmuneRACE study (first 160 participants) and from 950 to 1,500 subjects provided by 6 global collaborators. Nearly every sample came with metadata listing a de-identified subject ID, COVID-19 status, age in years and sex. Where available, HLA class I and class II types were obtained from metadata supplied by the sample provider rather than from assay-based typing.

The collaborating institutions used their own protocols to collect whole blood in K2EDTA tubes. Collaborator samples were shipped for TCRbeta analysis as frozen whole blood, isolated PBMCs, or DNA extracted from either sample type. The immunoSEQ Assay, a bias-controlled multiplex PCR, was used to amplify TCRbeta CDR3 regions from genomic DNA. Per the authors' processing: Nucleated cell counts per sample were estimated from amplification of reference gene primers within the assay. To quantify the absolute abundance of each unique TCRbeta CDR3 rearrangement, sequence reads were collapsed and filtered. For each sample, productive Simpson clonality was calculated as the square root of Simpson's diversity index over productive rearrangements. Entries here come from immuneACCESS through TCRdb and include only in-frame sequences with V and J called. Some clones fail to appear in such tables; in the studies checked, an unresolved V gene covers under half of the shortfall, and the cause of the remainder is unknown. V and J calls plus clone size are reproduced from that table; the DNA served to infer D and trimming. This sample has 400,000 to 550,000 clones in its table, and 80% to 90% of those were observed once. The top ten clonotypes cover roughly 4% of the sample.

In regard to this clone: Its antigen target is currently unknown. No qualities accompany the bases; no much larger clone lies one base away.

Inclusive of the bounding cysteine and phenylalanine, the CDR3 is 15 residues long. The DNA shown is the 45-base CDR3, in frame from base 1. CDR1 and CDR2, per the germline V gene, are SGHRS and YFSETQ. For this chain, trimming is 0 bases at the V end and 3 bases at the J end, and the number of junction bases without a gene match is 5. Overall results and qualifications from the work: The quantity of clinical and demographic metadata differed by source and by participant and was supplied without curation.

Recombination connected TRBV5-1 to TRBJ2-7; 8 junctional bases match TRBD2. The sequence came from a woman in her twenties or thirties with acute or convalescent COVID-19. The sequencing input was peripheral blood. The encoded CDR3 is CASSLAGGGNYEQYF. The bases read TGCGCCAGCAGCTTGGCCGGCGGGGGGAACTACGAGCAGTACTTC.